The source of this T cell receptor beta chain is a study of T cell repertoires in cytomegalovirus infection. The V end was cut by 2 bases, the J end by 0 bases, with 13 bases between. Per the germline V gene, CDR1 is SGHVS and CDR2 is FNYEAQ. The CDR3 is 16 residues long. About this clonotype: Its target is unknown.

One entry per CDR3 protein, called by TCRdb with MiXCR from the reads. The data show about 890,000 distinct CDR3 sequences, with approximately 30% seen just once and around 15% held by the top ten. The V and J genes are TRBV7-6 and TRBJ2-5, with D perhaps given as TRBD1 or TRBD2 (7 bases each). This clonotype was sampled from a human donor in good health (CMV status not recorded). Some clones in this sample may be carry-over from other donors' samples. Sequencing was performed on cultured CD8+ T cells from PBMCs, taken from culture after CMV antigen stimulation. Here the CDR3 DNA reads TGTGCCAGCAGCTTATTTCAGGGGGGGTACCAAGAGACCCAGTACTTC. Its translation: CASSLFQGGYQETQYF.